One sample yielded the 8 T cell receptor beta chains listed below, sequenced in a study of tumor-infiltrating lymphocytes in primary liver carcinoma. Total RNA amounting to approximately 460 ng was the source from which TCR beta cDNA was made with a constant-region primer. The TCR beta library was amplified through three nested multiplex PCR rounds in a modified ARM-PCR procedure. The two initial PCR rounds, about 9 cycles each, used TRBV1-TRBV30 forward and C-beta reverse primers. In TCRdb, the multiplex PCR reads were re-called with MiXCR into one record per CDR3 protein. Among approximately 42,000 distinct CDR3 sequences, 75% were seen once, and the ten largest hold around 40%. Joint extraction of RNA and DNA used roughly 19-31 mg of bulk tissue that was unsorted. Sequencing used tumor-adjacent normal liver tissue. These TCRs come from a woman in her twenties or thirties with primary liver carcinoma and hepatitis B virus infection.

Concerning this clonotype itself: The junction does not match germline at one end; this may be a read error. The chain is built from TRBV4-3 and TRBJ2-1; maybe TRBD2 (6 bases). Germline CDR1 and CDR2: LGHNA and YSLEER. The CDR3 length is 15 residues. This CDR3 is CASSHSSEAYNEQSF. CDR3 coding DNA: TGCGCCAGCAGCCATTCTAGCGAGGCTTACAATGAGCAGTCCTTC.

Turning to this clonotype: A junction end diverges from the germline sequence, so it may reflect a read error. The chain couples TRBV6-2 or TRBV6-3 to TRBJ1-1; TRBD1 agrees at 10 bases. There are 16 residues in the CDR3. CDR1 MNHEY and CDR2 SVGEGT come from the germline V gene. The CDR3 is CGSSRRTGGRNTEAFF. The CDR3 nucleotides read TGTGGCAGCAGTCGGAGGACAGGGGGTCGGAACACTGAAGCTTTCTTT.

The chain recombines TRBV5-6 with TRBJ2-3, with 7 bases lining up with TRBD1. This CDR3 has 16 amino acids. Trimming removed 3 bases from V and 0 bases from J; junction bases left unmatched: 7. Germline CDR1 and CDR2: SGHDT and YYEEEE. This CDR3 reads CASSWTGTVSTDTQYF. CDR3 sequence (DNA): TGTGCCAGCAGCTGGACCGGGACAGTGAGCACAGATACGCAGTATTTT.

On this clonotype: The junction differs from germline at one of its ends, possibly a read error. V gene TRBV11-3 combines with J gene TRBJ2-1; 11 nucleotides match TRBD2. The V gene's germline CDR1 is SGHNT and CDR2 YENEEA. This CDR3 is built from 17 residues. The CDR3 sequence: CASSFGSISGGGNEQIF. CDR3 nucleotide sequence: TGTGCCAGCAGCTTTGGGTCAATTAGCGGGGGGGGGAATGAGCAGATCTTC. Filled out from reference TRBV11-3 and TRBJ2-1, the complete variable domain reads EAGVVQSPRYKIIEKKQPVAFWCNPISGHNTLYWYLQNLGQGPELLIRYENEEAVDDSQLPKDRFSAERLKGVDSTLKIQPAELGDSAVYLCASSFGSISGGGNEQIFGPGTRLTVL.

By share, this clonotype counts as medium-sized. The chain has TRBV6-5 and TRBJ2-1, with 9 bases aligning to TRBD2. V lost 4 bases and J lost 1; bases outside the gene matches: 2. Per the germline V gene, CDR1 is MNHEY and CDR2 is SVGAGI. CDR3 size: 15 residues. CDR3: CASSWTSASYNEQFF. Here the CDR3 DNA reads TGTGCCAGCAGTTGGACTAGCGCGTCCTACAATGAGCAGTTCTTC.

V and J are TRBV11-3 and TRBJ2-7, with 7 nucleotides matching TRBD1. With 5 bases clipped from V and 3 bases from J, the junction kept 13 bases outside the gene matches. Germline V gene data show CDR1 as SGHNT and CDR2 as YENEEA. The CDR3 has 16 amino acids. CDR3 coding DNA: TGTGCCAGCAGCATGGGGATAGGGACAGTTGTCTACGAGCAGTACTTC. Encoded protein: CASSMGIGTVVYEQYF. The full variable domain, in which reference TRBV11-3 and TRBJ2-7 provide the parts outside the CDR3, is EAGVVQSPRYKIIEKKQPVAFWCNPISGHNTLYWYLQNLGQGPELLIRYENEEAVDDSQLPKDRFSAERLKGVDSTLKIQPAELGDSAVYLCASSMGIGTVVYEQYFGPGTRLTVT.

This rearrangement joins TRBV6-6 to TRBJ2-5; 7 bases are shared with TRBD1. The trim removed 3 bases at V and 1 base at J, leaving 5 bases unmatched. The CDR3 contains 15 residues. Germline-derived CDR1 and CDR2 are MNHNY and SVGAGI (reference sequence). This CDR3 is CASSYSTGLQETQYF. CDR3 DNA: TGTGCCAGCAGTTATTCGACAGGGCTCCAAGAGACCCAGTACTTC.

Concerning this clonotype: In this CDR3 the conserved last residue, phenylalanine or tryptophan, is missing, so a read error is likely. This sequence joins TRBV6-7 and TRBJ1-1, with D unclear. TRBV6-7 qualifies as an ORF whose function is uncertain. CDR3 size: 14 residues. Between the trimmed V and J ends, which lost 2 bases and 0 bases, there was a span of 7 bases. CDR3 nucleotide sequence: TGTGCCAGCAGTTACCCCCAGATGAACACTGAAGCTTTCTCT. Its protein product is CASSYPQMNTEAFS.